The source of this T cell receptor beta chain is a study of CD8+ T cells in alopecia areata. Study in general: Those receiving the skin were roughly 6-11-week-old female C3H/HeJ mice, whose grafts came from approximately 6-13-month-old C3H/HeJ donors with spontaneous alopecia.

Notes on the study in general: Sequencing of scalp tissue also captures the resident alphabeta T cells of normal skin. Alopecia totalis/universalis scalp especially showed more expanded CD8+ clones than normal scalp. Relative to mice, TCR sharing across patients was less clear, a difference possibly HLA-related.

This clone was observed at least ten times. Its matching antigen is unknown. Genes and germline are mouse. With the read ending 4 residues before the CDR3 end, the germline J gene is used to fill in that end. Sorting relied on CD4, CD8alpha, NKG2D, NKG2ACE and other markers applied to pooled cutaneous lymph node cells. Sequencing templates came from extracted RNA that was reverse transcribed into cDNA. Libraries were prepared by immunoSEQ multiplex PCR; TCRdb keeps only in-frame clonotypes and omits some of them. Altogether under 9,000 clones were found in the sample, and no singletons occur. This CDR3 spans 16 amino acids. J was trimmed by 0 bases and V by 2 bases; bases with no gene match: 5. Per germline, CDR1 NNHNN and CDR2 SYGAGS (reference sequence).

The receptor's source is a C3H/HeJ mouse with alopecia areata. The mice in this strain carry MHC haplotype H2-k. The chain recombines TRBV13-2 with TRBJ2-5, with TRBD2 matching over 8 bases. Material for sequencing was CD8+ T cells sorted from a lymph node. The CDR3: CASGEDWETNQDTQYF. CDR3 bases read: TGTGCCAGCGGTGAGGACTGGGAGACTAACCAAGAC.